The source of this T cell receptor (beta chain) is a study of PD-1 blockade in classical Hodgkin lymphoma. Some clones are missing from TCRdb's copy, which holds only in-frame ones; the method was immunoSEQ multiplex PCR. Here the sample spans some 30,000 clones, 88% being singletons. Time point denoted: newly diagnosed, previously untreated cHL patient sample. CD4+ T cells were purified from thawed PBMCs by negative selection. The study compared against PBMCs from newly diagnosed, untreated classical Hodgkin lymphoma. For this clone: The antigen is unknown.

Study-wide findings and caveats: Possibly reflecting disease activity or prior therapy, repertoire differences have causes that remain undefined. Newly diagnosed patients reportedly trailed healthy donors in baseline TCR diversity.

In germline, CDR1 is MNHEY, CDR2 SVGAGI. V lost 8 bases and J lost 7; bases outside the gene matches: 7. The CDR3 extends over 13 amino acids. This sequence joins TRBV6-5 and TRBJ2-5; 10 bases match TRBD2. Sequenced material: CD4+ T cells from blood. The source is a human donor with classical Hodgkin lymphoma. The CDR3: CASGLADLATQYF. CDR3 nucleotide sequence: TGTGCCAGCGGACTAGCGGACTTAGCGACCCAGTACTTC.